This TCR beta chain appears in the sequencing data of a study of blood T cell repertoires in COVID-19. For the study at large: COVID-19 samples collected from the United States, Italy and Spain covered acute and convalescent phases. The cDNA or gDNA used as material had been derived from T cells, B-cell-depleted T cells, or PBMCs.

Original analysis: Amplification of reference gene primers provided the estimated nucleated cell counts. Method: immunoSEQ multiplex PCR; TCRdb's copy keeps in-frame clones and lacks some. D and trimming were read from the DNA, whereas the V and J calls and clone size are those reported in that table. The table lists about 36,000 clones, 80% to 90% of them singletons. V lost 0 bases, J lost 5 bases, and 9 bases stayed unmatched. The CDR3 loop spans 16 amino acids. Per the germline V gene, CDR1 is MGHRA and CDR2 is YSYEKL. The J gene is TRBJ1-2, the V gene TRBV4-1; 7 bases agree with TRBD1. The sample was peripheral blood. This receptor was obtained from a human donor in a cohort sampled during active or convalescent COVID-19. The donor label of this sample is uncertain. CDR3 bases: TGCGCCAGCAGCCAAGATGCAGGGGGAAATAGGTATGGCTACACCTTC. Translating it yields CASSQDAGGNRYGYTF.